Below are 20 T cell receptor beta chains sequenced from a single sample in a study of identical twins. TCRdb re-called the 5' RACE reads with MiXCR, one entry per CDR3 protein. The sample has 1.5 million or so distinct CDR3 sequences; about 30% are singletons. The specimen sequenced was cord blood. These receptors came from a newborn girl in good health.

The sample holds many counts of this clonotype. The CDR3 DNA reads TGTGCCAGCAGCGCGGGACTTAACAATGAGCAGTTCTTC. Translation: CASSAGLNNEQFF. The gene calls are TRBV13 and TRBJ2-1; maybe TRBD2 (6 bases). CDR3 size: 13 residues. Germline-derived CDR1 and CDR2 are PRHDT and FYEKMQ (reference sequence). Trimming stripped 5 bases from V and 5 bases from J, with 10 bases between.

This clonotype was detected many times. The chain's CDR3 is CASSQEETGFNGYTF. The CDR3 region has the DNA TGTGCCAGCAGCCAAGAGGAGACAGGTTTTAATGGCTACACCTTC. The rearrangement joins TRBV4-2 to TRBJ1-2, with a tentative D call TRBD1 (6 bases). This CDR3 comprises 15 residues. The germline gives CDR1 LGHNA, CDR2 YNFKEQ. V was trimmed by 0 bases and J by 6 bases, leaving 14 bases between them.

This clonotype came up a few times. This chain links TRBV24-1 with TRBJ2-2, with a tentative D call TRBD1 (6 bases). The V end lost 2 bases, the J end lost 2 bases, and 11 bases lay between the germline ends. In germline, CDR1 is KGHDR, CDR2 SFDVKD. The CDR3 consists of 16 residues. The CDR3, as DNA: TGTGCCACCAGTGATTATGGGGACATTAACACCGGGGAGCTGTTTTTT. Residues: CATSDYGDINTGELFF.

This clonotype was counted a few times. The chain is built from TRBV2 and TRBJ2-5; D ambiguous. The ends were cut back, 4 bases at V and 6 bases at J, with 3 bases in the middle. This CDR3 contains 10 residues. Germline loops: CDR1 SNHLY, CDR2 FYNNEI. The CDR3: CASSVKTQYF. CDR3 sequence (DNA): TGTGCCAGCAGTGTTAAGACCCAGTACTTC.

This clonotype was observed a few times. The CDR3 loop reads CASSLGTGMVSWETQYF. CDR3 nucleotides: TGTGCCAGCAGCTTGGGGACAGGGATGGTGTCTTGGGAGACCCAGTACTTC. The chain recombines TRBV11-2 with TRBJ2-5; 9 positions agree with TRBD1. With V trimmed by 3 bases and J by 5 bases, 13 bases remained unmatched. The CDR3 length is 17 residues. From germline, CDR1 is SGHAT and CDR2 FQNNGV.

CDR3 loop: CSVPQGFGYTF. In DNA, the CDR3 is TGCAGCGTCCCACAGGGTTTCGGCTACACCTTC. The chain uses TRBV29-1 and TRBJ1-2; tentative D call: TRBD1 (6 bases). The ends were cut back, 6 bases at V and 8 bases at J, with 13 bases in the middle. The germline CDR1 and CDR2 sequences are SQVTM and ANQGSEA. There are 11 residues in the CDR3.

The chain recombines TRBV15 with TRBJ2-4; 7 nucleotides line up with TRBD2. Germline V gene sequence: CDR1 LNHNV, CDR2 YYDKDF (reference sequence). This CDR3 contains 19 residues. The V segment lost 3 bases and the J segment 0 bases; nucleotides outside the gene matches: 14. CDR3 sequence: CATSRAGVRKQLAKNIQYF. CDR3 bases: TGTGCCACCAGCAGGGCGGGAGTAAGAAAGCAACTAGCCAAAAACATTCAGTACTTC.

J is TRBJ2-1 and V is TRBV10-3, with TRBD1 identical over 7 bases. J lost 3 bases, V lost 0 bases, and 2 bases had no gene match. The germline gives CDR1 ENHRY, CDR2 SYGVKD. The CDR3 sequence is 15 residues long. DNA for the CDR3: TGTGCCATCAGTGAGTCGGGACAGTTCTACAATGAGCAGTTCTTC. Amino acids: CAISESGQFYNEQFF.

This chain connects TRBV6-8 to TRBJ2-1; TRBD2 agrees at 8 bases. The CDR3 spans 15 residues. Germline V gives CDR1 MNHGY, CDR2 SAAAGT. J was trimmed by 14 bases and V by 3 bases; bases with no gene match: 15. CDR3 sequence reads: CASSYAGKREGHKFF. In nucleotides, the CDR3 is TGTGCCAGCAGTTATGCGGGTAAACGGGAGGGCCATAAGTTCTTC.

This clonotype occurred many times. V is TRBV5-1 and J is TRBJ1-1; D is uncertain. V lost 4 bases and J 6 bases, leaving 19 bases between the germline ends. This CDR3 is 15 amino acids long. Germline values: CDR1 SGHRS, CDR2 YFSETQ. CDR3 in DNA: TGCGCCAGCAGCCGCTTGGCGGGAAGGGATTCTGAAGCTTTCTTT. This translates into CASSRLAGRDSEAFF.

V and J are TRBV5-1 and TRBJ2-1; a weak D match, TRBD2 (5 bases). The V and J ends lost 4 bases and 0 bases respectively, with 14 bases between them. Germline V CDR1 and CDR2: SGHRS, YFSETQ. CDR3 length: 16 residues. The CDR3 DNA reads TGCGCCAGCAGCCACCGAGGGCGGTCCTCCTACAATGAGCAGTTCTTC. It is translated as CASSHRGRSSYNEQFF.

This clonotype was seen more than once but under ten times. The chain couples TRBV29-1 to TRBJ2-1; D is ambiguous. The CDR3 is 11 residues long. V lost 7 bases and J 4 bases, leaving 8 bases between the germline ends. CDR1 is SQVTM and CDR2 is ANQGSEA in the germline V gene. CDR3 nucleotide sequence: TGCAGCGACGCCGGGTACAATGAGCAGTTCTTC. Translating gives CSDAGYNEQFF.

This clonotype was seen a handful of times. The V gene is TRBV11-2, the J gene TRBJ2-7; 7 bases are a match to TRBD1. Germline trimming cut 7 bases from V and 2 bases from J; bases unmatched to any gene: 8. The CDR3 is 14 residues long. Germline CDR1 and CDR2: SGHAT and FQNNGV. The CDR3 loop is CASKYPGQTYEQYF. The CDR3 nucleotides are TGTGCCAGCAAATATCCGGGACAGACCTACGAGCAGTACTTC. The whole variable domain, filled in from reference TRBV11-2 and TRBJ2-7, reads EAGVAQSPRYKIIEKRQSVAFWCNPISGHATLYWYQQILGQGPKLLIQFQNNGVVDDSQLPKDRFSAERLKGVDSTLKIQPAKLEDSAVYLCASKYPGQTYEQYFGPGTRLTVT.

V is TRBV6-1 and J is TRBJ2-3; 7 positions match TRBD1. The junction had 3 bases not matched to a gene; V was cut back by 6 bases and J by 3 bases. Germline CDR1 MNHNS, CDR2 SASEGT. This CDR3 spans 13 amino acids. The CDR3 DNA sequence: TGTGCCAGCAGAGAACAGGGGACAGATACGCAGTATTTT. Translating it yields CASREQGTDTQYF.

Note on this clonotype: Sequence at one end of the junction differs from germline and may be a read error. The chain combines TRBV28 with TRBJ2-7; D is unclear. Germline V gene lookup returns CDR1 MDHEN and CDR2 SYDVKM. CDR3 size: 12 residues. Here the CDR3 reads CARSPRHYEQYF. The CDR3 bases are TGTGCCCGCAGTCCGAGGCACTACGAGCAGTACTTC.

This clonotype was counted a single time. V is TRBV5-1 and J is TRBJ2-7, with 7 bases fitting TRBD1. The CDR3 contains 14 residues. From germline, CDR1 is SGHRS and CDR2 YFSETQ. Trimming cost V 4 bases and J 7 bases; bases outside gene matches: 11. In DNA, the CDR3 is TGCGCCAGCAGCCGCTATGACAGGGTAGATGAGCAGTACTTC. Encoded protein: CASSRYDRVDEQYF.

This clonotype was recorded only once. Compared with germline, one end of the junction differs, possibly owing to a read error. The chain is built from TRBV5-1 and TRBJ2-1, with D possibly matching TRBD1 (5 bases). The CDR3 loop spans 12 amino acids. Germline V CDR1 and CDR2: SGHRS, YFSETQ. CDR3 in DNA: TGCGTCAGCAGCGACAGTTACAATGAGCAGTTCTTC. Protein product: CVSSDSYNEQFF.

This clonotype appeared many times. The CDR3 DNA sequence: TGTGCCAGCAGCCAAGGTGTGGAGTATTTT. This gives the protein CASSQGVEYF. The chain is built from TRBV12-3 or TRBV12-4 and TRBJ2-3; D uncertain. V was trimmed by 6 bases and J by 13 bases, leaving 11 bases between them. The CDR3 runs to 10 residues.

V and J are TRBV5-1 and TRBJ2-1; a possible D gene is TRBD1 (5 bases). Trimming took off 4 bases at V and 6 bases at J, with 11 bases between the two ends. The CDR3 has 13 residues. Germline lookup yields CDR1 SGHRS and CDR2 YFSETQ. The CDR3 nucleotides read TGCGCCAGCAGCCCCTCCAGGGCCAATGAGCAGTTCTTC. This translates into CASSPSRANEQFF. Full variable domain (missing parts from reference TRBV5-1 and TRBJ2-1): KAGVTQTPRYLIKTRGQQVTLSCSPISGHRSVSWYQQTPGQGLQFLFEYFSETQRNKGNFPGRFSGRQFSNSRSEMNVSTLELGDSALYLCASSPSRANEQFFGPGTRLTVL.

This rearrangement joins TRBV20-1 to TRBJ2-7, with D unresolved. From germline, CDR1 is DFQATT and CDR2 SNEGSKA (reference sequence). V lost 2 bases and J 0 bases, leaving 11 bases between the germline ends. This CDR3 contains 14 residues. Here the CDR3 reads CSARPIQDSYEQYF. The CDR3 DNA reads as TGCAGTGCTAGACCCATACAAGACTCCTACGAGCAGTACTTC.